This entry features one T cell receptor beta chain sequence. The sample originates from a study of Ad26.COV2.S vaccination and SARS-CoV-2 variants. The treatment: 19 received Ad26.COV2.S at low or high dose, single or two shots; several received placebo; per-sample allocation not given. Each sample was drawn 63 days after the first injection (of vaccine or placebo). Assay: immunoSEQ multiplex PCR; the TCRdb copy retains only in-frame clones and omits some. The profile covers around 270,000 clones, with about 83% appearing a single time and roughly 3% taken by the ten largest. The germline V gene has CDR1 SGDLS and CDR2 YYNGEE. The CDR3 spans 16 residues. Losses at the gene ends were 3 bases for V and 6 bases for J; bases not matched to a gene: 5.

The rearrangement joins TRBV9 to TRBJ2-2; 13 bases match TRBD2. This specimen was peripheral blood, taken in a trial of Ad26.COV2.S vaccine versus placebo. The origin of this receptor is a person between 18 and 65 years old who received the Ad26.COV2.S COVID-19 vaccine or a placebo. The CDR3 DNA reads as TGTGCCAGCAGCGCCGGACTAGCGGGAGTACCCGGGGAGCTGTTTTTT. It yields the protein CASSAGLAGVPGELFF.